The source of this T cell receptor (beta chain) is a study of blood T cell repertoires in COVID-19. Study-level background: PBMCs, B-cell-depleted T cells, or T cells provided the cDNA or gDNA that made up the material.

Germline-derived CDR1 and CDR2 are LNHDA and SQIVND (reference sequence). Trimming took 7 bases from V and 0 from J, leaving 7 bases between them. The CDR3 is 13 amino acids. How the authors handled the data: Reference gene primer amplification yielded estimated nucleated cell counts. Only in-frame clones appear in the TCRdb table, and some are missing; sequencing was by immunoSEQ multiplex PCR. That table is the source of V, J and clone size, and D and trimming were worked out from the DNA. The sample yields some 220,000 clones, roughly 84% seen once. V gene TRBV19 combines with J gene TRBJ2-4; D might be TRBD2 (6 bases). This TCR derives from a man between 50 and 59 years old who had recovered from COVID-19. The specimen sequenced was peripheral blood. CDR3 DNA: TGTGCCAGTACCGGGGGAGCCAAAAACATTCAGTACTTC. It translates to CASTGGAKNIQYF.